This T cell receptor beta chain was identified in a study of graft-versus-host responses after intestinal transplantation. The overall study: Anti-thymocyte globulin was used for induction in all recipients, who then took tacrolimus and steroids for two to four years.

Concerning this clone: Its antigen is unidentified.

Study-level points and caveats: Recipient marrow showed GvH clones, some seen first in ileum or blood.

The assay was immunoSEQ multiplex PCR, and TCRdb's table has in-frame clones only and misses some. The table includes 75,000 to 100,000 clones, about 93% detected once. The clonotype was recovered from a human donor who received an intestinal transplant. Here the sequenced sample was unstimulated CD4+ T cells sorted from spleen or lymph node cells, taken before intestinal transplant.

CDR3 nucleotide sequence: TGTGCCATCAGTGATAACGCGTTTAGCTCCTACAATGAGCAGTTCTTC. This sequence encodes CAISDNAFSSYNEQFF. This chain connects TRBV10-3 to TRBJ2-1; D remains unclear. The CDR3 covers 16 residues. V dropped 3 bases and J dropped 0 bases, with 12 bases sitting between them. Germline CDR1 is ENHRY and CDR2 is SYGVKD.